This TCR beta chain was observed in a study of cytomegalovirus exposure and HLA in healthy donors. Study-level background: Sequencing of around 200 million T cells in an earlier analysis found around 120 million unique TCR beta sequences.

Comment on this clone: Its antigen is as yet unknown. Other DNA sequences within the sample encode an identical CDR3.

V dropped 0 bases and J dropped 4 bases, with 10 bases sitting between them. The V gene's germline CDR1 is SGHRS and CDR2 YFSETQ. The CDR3 consists of 14 residues. The PCR contained 60 Vbeta and 13 Jbeta primers. TCRdb keeps only in-frame clones here, not all; method: immunoSEQ multiplex PCR. The data contain some 70,000 clones, approximately 70% of them singletons. Points from the study as a whole: A later analysis showed HLA-associated TCR beta chains outstripping equally common others in clonal expansion. Listed as cytomegalovirus-associated were 150 to 200 TCR beta chains.

The sequenced sample consisted of PBMCs. V usage is TRBV5-1 and J usage is TRBJ1-1, with D hard to call. The clonotype originates from a male donor in good health and CMV-seropositive. CDR3 region: CASSLEAGSTEAFF. In DNA form, the CDR3 reads TGCGCCAGCAGCTTGGAGGCGGGCTCCACTGAAGCTTTCTTT.